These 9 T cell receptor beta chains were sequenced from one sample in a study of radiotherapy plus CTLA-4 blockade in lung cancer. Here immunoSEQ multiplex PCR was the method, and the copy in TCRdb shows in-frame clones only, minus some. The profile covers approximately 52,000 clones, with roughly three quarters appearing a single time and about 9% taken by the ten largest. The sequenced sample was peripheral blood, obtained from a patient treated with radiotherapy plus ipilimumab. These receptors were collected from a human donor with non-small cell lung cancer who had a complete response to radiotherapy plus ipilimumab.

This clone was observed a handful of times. CDR3 sequence: CASSSGTLYGYTF. CDR3 sequence (DNA): TGTGCCAGCAGCTCCGGGACACTCTATGGCTACACCTTC. The J gene is TRBJ1-2, the V gene TRBV7-9; a weak D match, TRBD1 (6 bases). The germline gives CDR1 SEHNR, CDR2 FQNEAQ (reference sequence). This CDR3 contains 13 residues. Trimming took off 4 bases at V and 4 bases at J, with 10 bases between the two ends.

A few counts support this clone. The CDR3 DNA reads TGTGCCAGCAGCCCGGGACTAGCGGGCTTCTCCTACGAGCAGTACTTC. Translation gives CASSPGLAGFSYEQYF. This chain connects TRBV11-2 to TRBJ2-5, with TRBD2 matching 12 bases. The J call may be mistaken, given a closer DNA end match to TRBJ2-7. There are 16 residues in the CDR3. Germline V gives CDR1 SGHAT, CDR2 FQNNGV.

The CDR3 reads CASSLSTSGGTNEQFF. The CDR3 nucleotides are TGTGCCAGCTCACTTTCGACTAGCGGGGGGACGAATGAGCAGTTCTTC. The V and J genes are TRBV18 and TRBJ2-1, with 13 bases matching TRBD2. V shed 4 bases and J 7 bases; nucleotides not matched to a gene: 7. The CDR3 has 16 residues. Germline CDR1 reads KGHSH; CDR2 reads LQKENI.

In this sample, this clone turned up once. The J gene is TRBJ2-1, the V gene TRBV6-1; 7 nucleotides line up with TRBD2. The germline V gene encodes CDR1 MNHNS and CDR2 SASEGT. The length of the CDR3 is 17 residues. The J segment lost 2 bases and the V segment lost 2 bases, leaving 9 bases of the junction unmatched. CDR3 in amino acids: CASSESPGGVPYNEQFF. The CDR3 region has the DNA TGTGCCAGCAGTGAATCCCCTGGGGGGGTGCCCTACAATGAGCAGTTCTTC.

In nucleotides, the CDR3 is TGCGCCAGCAGTCAATGGGAGCCACAGGGAAGCTACGAGCAGTACTTC. Translating gives CASSQWEPQGSYEQYF. The V gene is TRBV23-1, the J gene TRBJ2-7, with TRBD1 as a possible D gene (6 bases). TRBV23-1 is noted as an ORF with a role that remains uncertain. Deletions cut 1 base from V and 3 bases from J, with 16 bases between. The CDR3 is 16 residues long.

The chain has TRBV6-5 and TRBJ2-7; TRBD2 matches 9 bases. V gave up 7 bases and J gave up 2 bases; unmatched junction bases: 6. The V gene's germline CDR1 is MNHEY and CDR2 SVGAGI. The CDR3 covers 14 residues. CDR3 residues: CASKPSGNTYEQYV. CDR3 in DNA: TGTGCCAGCAAACCTAGCGGGAACACCTACGAGCAGTACGTC.

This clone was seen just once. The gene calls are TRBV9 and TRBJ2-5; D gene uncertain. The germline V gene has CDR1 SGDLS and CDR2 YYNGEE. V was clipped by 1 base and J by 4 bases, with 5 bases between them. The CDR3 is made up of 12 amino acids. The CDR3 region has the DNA TGTGCCAGCAGCGTAAACGGAGAGACCCAGTACTTC. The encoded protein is CASSVNGETQYF.

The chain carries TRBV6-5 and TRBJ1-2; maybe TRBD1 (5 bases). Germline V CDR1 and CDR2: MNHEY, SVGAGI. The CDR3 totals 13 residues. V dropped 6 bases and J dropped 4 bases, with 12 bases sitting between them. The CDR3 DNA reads TGTGCCAGCAGGACGGCAGGGATCTATGGCTACACCTTC. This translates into CASRTAGIYGYTF.

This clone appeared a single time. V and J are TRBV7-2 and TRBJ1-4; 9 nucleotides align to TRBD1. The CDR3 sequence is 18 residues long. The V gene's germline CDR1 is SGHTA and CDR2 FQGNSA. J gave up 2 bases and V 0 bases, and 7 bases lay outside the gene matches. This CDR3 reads CASSLASYRGRTNEKLFF. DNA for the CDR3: TGTGCCAGCAGCTTAGCGTCTTACAGGGGGCGGACTAATGAAAAACTGTTTTTT.